These 24 T cell receptor beta chains were all obtained from the same sample, sequenced in a study of CD8 T cells in Susac syndrome. When the RNA was reverse transcribed, random hexamers were used with an input of roughly 0.45 to 1 ug. TCRdb reanalysed the immunoSEQ multiplex PCR reads using MiXCR and keeps one entry per CDR3 protein. This sample has around 280,000 distinct CDR3 sequences, with approximately 81% found just once. Sequencing was performed on CD8+ T cells from PBMCs. Every receptor here comes from a human donor with multiple sclerosis.

The J gene is TRBJ2-1, the V gene TRBV27; D gene ambiguous. This CDR3 has 15 residues. The V and J ends lost 7 bases and 4 bases respectively, with 17 bases between them. Germline V gene sequence: CDR1 MNHEY, CDR2 SMNVEV (reference sequence). CDR3 loop: CASNPLAVRYNEQFF. CDR3 nucleotide sequence: TGTGCCAGCAATCCTCTGGCTGTCCGATACAATGAGCAGTTCTTC.

The V gene is TRBV9, the J gene TRBJ2-3; unclear D gene. The V end was cut by 4 bases, the J end by 6 bases, with 15 bases between. The V gene's germline CDR1 is SGDLS and CDR2 YYNGEE. The CDR3 runs 14 residues. This CDR3 is CASSPGRVPDTQYF. The CDR3, as DNA: TGTGCCAGCAGCCCCGGTAGAGTCCCCGATACGCAGTATTTT.

This clonotype was detected only a few times. V and J are TRBV5-6 and TRBJ2-7, with D possibly TRBD2 on 6 matching bases. The CDR3 consists of 14 residues. The germline gives CDR1 SGHDT, CDR2 YYEEEE. Trimming took 1 base from V and 2 from J, leaving 10 bases between them. The CDR3 DNA reads TGTGCCAGCAGCTTGAGGAGGGAGGCCTACGAGCAGTACTTC. Its translation is CASSLRREAYEQYF. Complete variable domain (other parts from reference TRBV5-6 and TRBJ2-7): DAGVTQSPTHLIKTRGQQVTLRCSPKSGHDTVSWYQQALGQGPQFIFQYYEEEERQRGNFPDRFSGHQFPNYSSELNVNALLLGDSALYLCASSLRREAYEQYFGPGTRLTVT.

The chain employs TRBV27 and TRBJ2-1; TRBD2 aligns across 9 bases. The J segment lost 10 bases and the V segment lost 2 bases, leaving 12 bases of the junction unmatched. CDR3 length equals 16 residues. Per germline, CDR1 MNHEY and CDR2 SMNVEV (reference sequence). This CDR3 is CASSLTLAGGPGEQFF. The CDR3 DNA follows: TGTGCCAGCAGTTTAACCTTGGCGGGAGGGCCGGGAGAGCAGTTCTTC.

The rearrangement uses TRBV5-6 and TRBJ1-5; 8 positions match TRBD1. The CDR3 is 18 amino acids. The germline CDR1 and CDR2 sequences are SGHDT and YYEEEE. Losses at the gene ends were 3 bases for V and 3 bases for J; bases not matched to a gene: 14. CDR3 nucleotides: TGTGCCAGCAGCTCAGGACAGGGTGGGACGGGGTACAATCAGCCCCAGCATTTT. Protein: CASSSGQGGTGYNQPQHF.

The V gene is TRBV6-1, the J gene TRBJ2-4, with 8 nucleotides matching TRBD1. The CDR3 spans 15 residues. Germline assignment: CDR1 MNHNS and CDR2 SASEGT. V shed 6 bases, J shed 2 bases, and the junction held 6 bases outside the gene matches. The CDR3 loop reads CASRDRVESKNIQYF. The CDR3 nucleotides read TGTGCCAGCAGGGACAGGGTTGAGTCCAAAAACATTCAGTACTTC.

The chain combines TRBV6-1 with TRBJ2-2, with 14 bases that match TRBD2. Germline CDR1 MNHNS, CDR2 SASEGT. The CDR3 contains 16 residues. V lost 5 bases and J lost 6; bases outside the gene matches: 5. DNA of the CDR3: TGTGCCAGCAGTAAGGGACTAGCGGGAGTCCCCGGGGAGCTGTTTTTT. Translation gives CASSKGLAGVPGELFF.

The V gene is TRBV9, the J gene TRBJ2-1; D unresolved. The ends were cut back, 4 bases at V and 4 bases at J, with 12 bases in the middle. The length of the CDR3 is 14 residues. Germline CDR1 and CDR2: SGDLS and YYNGEE. The CDR3 sequence is CASSPHDNYNEQFF. The CDR3 DNA is TGTGCCAGCAGCCCCCACGATAATTACAATGAGCAGTTCTTC.

This rearrangement joins TRBV27 to TRBJ2-5; D is unclear. With 5 bases removed from V and 5 bases from J, the gap between germline ends came to 18 bases. CDR1 is MNHEY and CDR2 is SMNVEV in the germline V gene (reference sequence). This CDR3 contains 15 residues. This CDR3 is CASSPRRAAGETQYF. The DNA for the CDR3 is TGTGCCAGCAGTCCCCGACGCGCGGCCGGGGAGACCCAGTACTTC.

There are a few counts of this clonotype. The gene calls are TRBV7-8 and TRBJ2-3; D is unresolved. The CDR3 consists of 15 residues. V was trimmed by 2 bases and J by 0 bases, leaving 9 bases between them. CDR1 is SGHVS, CDR2 FQNEAQ, per germline. The CDR3 sequence: CASSLRLGSTDTQYF. The DNA for the CDR3 is TGTGCCAGCAGCTTAAGACTTGGGAGCACAGATACGCAGTATTTT.

The chain employs TRBV15 and TRBJ1-1; 8 positions agree with TRBD1. Trimming cost V 4 bases and J 1 base; bases outside gene matches: 8. There are 16 residues in the CDR3. The germline V gene encodes CDR1 LNHNV and CDR2 YYDKDF (reference sequence). CDR3 loop: CATSTDRGLTNTEAFF. As DNA, the CDR3 is TGTGCCACCAGCACCGACAGGGGACTTACGAACACTGAAGCTTTCTTT.

The rearrangement uses TRBV20-1 and TRBJ2-7; 14 bases align to TRBD2. In germline, CDR1 is DFQATT, CDR2 SNEGSKA (reference sequence). CDR3 length equals 14 residues. Losses at the gene ends were 3 bases for V and 5 bases for J; bases not matched to a gene: 3. CDR3 sequence (DNA): TGCAGTGCTAGGTGGACTAGCGGGAGGCACGAGCAGTACTTC. Its protein is CSARWTSGRHEQYF.

This chain links TRBV12-5 with TRBJ2-7; D is unclear. From germline, CDR1 is LGHNT and CDR2 FRNRAP. This CDR3 is 12 amino acids long. Trimming took 1 base from V and 3 from J, leaving 4 bases between them. The CDR3 spells CASGLGSYEQYF. Here the CDR3 DNA reads TGTGCTAGTGGTTTGGGTAGCTACGAGCAGTACTTC. Supplemented by reference TRBV12-5 and TRBJ2-7, the full variable domain reads DARVTQTPRHKVTEMGQEVTMRCQPILGHNTVFWYRQTMMQGLELLAYFRNRAPLDDSGMPKDRFSAEMPDATLATLKIQPSEPRDSAVYFCASGLGSYEQYFGPGTRLTVT.

J is TRBJ2-2 and V is TRBV7-9, with 8 bases aligning to TRBD1. With 5 bases clipped from V and 2 bases from J, the junction kept 4 bases outside the gene matches. There are 15 residues in the CDR3. Germline CDR1 reads SEHNR; CDR2 reads FQNEAQ (reference sequence). CDR3 coding DNA: TGTGCCAGCAGCCCGCAGGGGGCTAACACCGGGGAGCTGTTTTTT. This sequence encodes CASSPQGANTGELFF.

The V and J genes are TRBV30 and TRBJ1-4; D might be TRBD1 (6 bases). Germline CDR1 and CDR2: GTSNPN and SVGIG (reference sequence). V shed 5 bases and J shed 4 bases, with 11 bases lying between them. There are 13 residues in the CDR3. CDR3: CAWSRDNNEKLFF. CDR3 nucleotide sequence: TGTGCCTGGTCCCGGGACAATAATGAAAAACTGTTTTTT. The full variable domain, rest sourced from reference TRBV30 and TRBJ1-4, is SQTIHQWPATLVQPVGSPLSLECTVEGTSNPNLYWYRQAAGRGLQLLFYSVGIGQISSEVPQNLSASRPQDRQFILSSKKLLLSDSGFYLCAWSRDNNEKLFFGSGTQLSVL.

The chain couples TRBV4-2 to TRBJ2-1; TRBD2 is a possible D gene (6 bases). Trimming shortened V by 4 bases and J by 8 bases, and 15 bases separated the two germline ends. This CDR3 is built from 14 residues. Looked up from germline, CDR1 is LGHNA and CDR2 is YNFKEQ. The CDR3 is CASSPLGGEDEQFF. CDR3 sequence (DNA): TGTGCCAGCAGCCCCCTCGGGGGAGAGGATGAGCAGTTCTTC.

The chain links TRBV29-1 to TRBJ1-2, with a tentative D call TRBD1 (5 bases). V lost 3 bases, J lost 6 bases, and 14 bases lay in between. CDR1 SQVTM and CDR2 ANQGSEA come from the germline V gene. The CDR3 spans 13 residues. The CDR3 sequence: CSVDRGGPDGYTF. The CDR3 nucleotides read TGCAGCGTTGATAGGGGCGGACCCGATGGCTACACCTTC.

The chain combines TRBV4-2 with TRBJ2-1; TRBD2 aligns across 9 bases. CDR3 length equals 19 residues. Germline CDR1 reads LGHNA; CDR2 reads YNFKEQ. Trimming cost V 1 base and J 0 bases; bases outside gene matches: 10. The CDR3 DNA follows: TGTGCCAGCAGCCAAGCTGCTAGCGGGGCCGGGAGCTCCTACAATGAGCAGTTCTTC. Encoded protein: CASSQAASGAGSSYNEQFF.

V is TRBV25-1 and J is TRBJ1-1, with D perhaps TRBD1 (5 bases). The germline V gene has CDR1 MGHDK and CDR2 SYGVNS. V lost 3 bases and J 8 bases, leaving 10 bases between the germline ends. The CDR3 spans 12 residues. This chain's CDR3 is CASSERGHEAFF. The DNA of the CDR3 is TGTGCCAGCAGTGAGCGAGGACACGAAGCTTTCTTT.

Turning to this clonotype: At one boundary the junction diverges from the germline segment, which might be a read error. This chain joins TRBV27 and TRBJ2-7; TRBD1 matches at 7 bases. Per the germline V gene, CDR1 is MNHEY and CDR2 is SMNVEV (reference sequence). CDR3 length equals 14 residues. The CDR3 region has the DNA TGTGCCAGCAGTCTATCTTCGGACAGGCGGGAGCAGTACTTC. It translates to CASSLSSDRREQYF.

The chain combines TRBV7-9 with TRBJ1-1; no clear D gene. The V gene lost 1 base and the J gene lost 1 base, with 7 bases spanning the gap. CDR1 and CDR2 from the germline V gene are SEHNR and FQNEAQ (reference sequence). This CDR3 spans 14 amino acids. CDR3 in amino acids: CASSLGEGNTEAFF. CDR3 DNA: TGTGCCAGCAGCTTAGGTGAGGGGAACACTGAAGCTTTCTTT.

The V gene is TRBV11-2, the J gene TRBJ1-1; perhaps TRBD1 as D (6 bases). CDR1 SGHAT and CDR2 FQNNGV come from the germline V gene. The CDR3 loop spans 15 amino acids. V dropped 6 bases and J dropped 5 bases, with 19 bases sitting between them. For the CDR3, the DNA is TGTGCCAGCAGTTCAGTCCCCACAGGGATGACTGAAGCTTTCTTT. Protein: CASSSVPTGMTEAFF.

The chain uses TRBV9 and TRBJ2-7, with TRBD1 as a possible D gene (5 bases). The CDR3 is 16 residues long. V gave up 3 bases and J gave up 3 bases, with 19 bases separating them. In germline, CDR1 is SGDLS, CDR2 YYNGEE. The CDR3 DNA sequence: TGTGCCAGCAGCGCCACCGAACCTGGGGCCGACTACGAGCAGTACTTC. Amino acids: CASSATEPGADYEQYF.

This clonotype was seen just once. The genes are TRBV6-2 or TRBV6-3 and TRBJ2-5; 9 bases fit TRBD2. Unmatched junction bases numbered 8, after V lost 8 bases and J lost 4 bases. The CDR3 is 14 amino acids. CDR1 and CDR2 from the germline V gene are MNHEY and SVGEGT. The CDR3, as DNA: TGTGCCAGCCGGGGACTAGCATCACGAGAGACCCAGTACTTC. The encoded protein is CASRGLASRETQYF.